Listed below are T cell receptor beta chains from one sample, sequenced in a study of shared clonotypes between healthy human individuals. The assay was immunoSEQ multiplex PCR, and TCRdb's table has in-frame clones only and misses some. The sample has hundreds of thousands of clones, about 96% seen once. Source material: naive CD8+ T cells sorted from blood. The receptors were gathered from a man in his thirties or forties in good health. Each CDR3 is given with its conserved first and last residue. D genes are given only for firm matches. For some rows the clone size is stated as once, few or many, or as a class when expanded; others skip it.

D: .; length: 14; size: .; J: TRBJ2-7; V: TRBV5-1; CDR3: CASSFRGLSYEQYF; DNA: TGCGCCAGCAGCTTCCGGGGACTCTCCTACGAGCAGTACTTC
D: .; length: 14; size: once; J: TRBJ2-1; V: TRBV27; CDR3: CASHTGGVYNEQFF; DNA: TGTGCCAGCCACACAGGCGGGGTGTACAATGAGCAGTTCTTC
D: .; length: 16; size: .; J: TRBJ2-1; V: TRBV14; CDR3: CASSQVGDSLNNEQFF; DNA: TGTGCCAGCAGCCAAGTGGGGGATTCCCTAAACAATGAGCAGTTCTTC
D: TRBD2; length: 15; size: .; J: TRBJ2-7; V: TRBV7-2; CDR3: CASSAGGNLIGEQYF; DNA: TGTGCCAGCTCCGCCGGGGGGAATTTAATAGGCGAGCAGTACTTC
D: .; length: 13; size: .; J: TRBJ1-1; V: TRBV11-2; CDR3: CASSYANRPEAFF; DNA: TGTGCCAGCAGCTACGCTAATAGGCCTGAAGCTTTCTTT
D: TRBD1; length: 13; size: .; J: TRBJ1-5; V: TRBV10-1; CDR3: CASSKTGDQPQHF; DNA: TGCGCCAGCAGTAAGACAGGGGATCAGCCCCAGCATTTT
D: .; length: 15; size: .; J: TRBJ2-1; V: TRBV7-6; CDR3: CASSLPSDSDNEQFF; DNA: TGTGCCAGCAGCTTACCCTCTGACAGCGACAATGAGCAGTTCTTC
D: TRBD2; length: 13; size: .; J: TRBJ2-1; V: TRBV5-5; CDR3: CASRPAGNNEQFF; DNA: TGTGCCAGCAGGCCAGCGGGGAACAATGAGCAGTTCTTC
D: TRBD1; length: 15; size: .; J: TRBJ2-4; V: TRBV27; CDR3: CASSSTQGEKNIQYF; DNA: TGTGCCAGCAGTTCAACACAGGGGGAAAAAAACATTCAGTACTTC
D: TRBD2; length: 15; size: .; J: TRBJ2-3; V: TRBV27; CDR3: CASTIGGAPADTQYF; DNA: TGTGCCAGCACCATCGGGGGGGCTCCCGCAGATACGCAGTATTTT
D: .; length: 13; size: .; J: TRBJ1-2; V: TRBV6-4; CDR3: CASSDGGNYGYTF; DNA: TGTGCCAGCAGTGACGGGGGGAACTATGGCTACACCTTC
D: .; length: 13; size: .; J: TRBJ2-2; V: TRBV7-2; CDR3: CARRDENTGELFF; DNA: TGTGCGAGAAGGGACGAGAACACCGGGGAGCTGTTTTTT
D: .; length: 14; size: .; J: TRBJ2-7; V: TRBV4-1; CDR3: CASSQAAEASEQYF; DNA: TGCGCCAGCAGCCAAGCCGCAGAGGCGTCCGAGCAGTACTTC
D: .; length: 19; size: once; J: TRBJ2-6; V: TRBV6-4; CDR3: CASSDVAVQTPSGANVLTF; DNA: TGTGCCAGCAGTGACGTTGCGGTACAGACCCCCTCTGGGGCCAACGTCCTGACTTTC
D: .; length: 17; size: .; J: TRBJ2-1; V: TRBV7-9; CDR3: CASSLGDGGNRYNEQFF; DNA: TGTGCCAGCAGCTTAGGGGATGGGGGGAATCGCTACAATGAGCAGTTCTTC
D: .; length: 15; size: .; J: TRBJ1-1; V: TRBV11-2; CDR3: CASSLIGGPGTEAFF; DNA: TGTGCCAGCAGCTTAATTGGGGGGCCCGGCACTGAAGCTTTCTTT
D: TRBD2; length: 15; size: .; J: TRBJ2-7; V: TRBV6-5; CDR3: CATTLTSGLSYEQYF; DNA: TGTGCCACTACCCTGACTAGCGGGTTGTCCTACGAGCAGTACTTC
D: .; length: 13; size: .; J: TRBJ2-5; V: TRBV12-5; CDR3: CASGPGTGETQYF; DNA: TGTGCTAGTGGTCCCGGGACCGGAGAGACCCAGTACTTC
D: TRBD1; length: 15; size: .; J: TRBJ2-1; V: TRBV14; CDR3: CASSLTGSSYNEQFF; DNA: TGTGCCAGCAGCTTGACAGGGAGCTCCTACAATGAGCAGTTCTTC
D: TRBD1; length: 13; size: once; J: TRBJ2-7; V: TRBV23-1; CDR3: CASNRDSPYEQYF; DNA: TGCGCCAGCAACCGGGACAGTCCCTACGAGCAGTACTTC
D: TRBD2; length: 16; size: .; J: TRBJ2-7; V: TRBV6-5; CDR3: CASSYFVAGGSYEQYF; DNA: TGTGCCAGCAGTTACTTCGTAGCGGGCGGGTCCTACGAGCAGTACTTC
D: TRBD2; length: 14; size: .; J: TRBJ2-7; V: TRBV10-3; CDR3: CAISTGTISYEQYF; DNA: TGTGCCATCAGTACCGGGACTATATCCTACGAGCAGTACTTC
D: TRBD2; length: 14; size: .; J: TRBJ2-7; V: TRBV6-5; CDR3: CASSTGLASYEQYF; DNA: TGTGCCAGCAGTACGGGACTAGCGAGCTACGAGCAGTACTTC
D: .; length: 14; size: .; J: TRBJ2-2; V: TRBV27; CDR3: CASSLLGGTGELFF; DNA: TGTGCCAGCAGTTTGCTGGGGGGCACCGGGGAGCTGTTTTTT
D: TRBD2; length: 15; size: .; J: TRBJ2-1; V: TRBV9; CDR3: CASTLAGSSYNEQFF; DNA: TGTGCCAGCACCTTAGCGGGAAGCTCCTACAATGAGCAGTTCTTC
D: .; length: 14; size: .; J: TRBJ1-1; V: TRBV27; CDR3: CASSTGTLNTEAFF; DNA: TGTGCCAGCAGTACCGGGACATTGAACACTGAAGCTTTCTTT
D: .; length: 16; size: .; J: TRBJ2-2; V: TRBV6-5; CDR3: CASSYHQVVNTGELFF; DNA: TGTGCCAGCAGTTACCACCAGGTTGTCAACACCGGGGAGCTGTTTTTT
D: TRBD1; length: 14; size: .; J: TRBJ1-2; V: TRBV9; CDR3: CASTADRDRYGYTF; DNA: TGTGCCAGCACCGCCGACAGGGATCGTTATGGCTACACCTTC